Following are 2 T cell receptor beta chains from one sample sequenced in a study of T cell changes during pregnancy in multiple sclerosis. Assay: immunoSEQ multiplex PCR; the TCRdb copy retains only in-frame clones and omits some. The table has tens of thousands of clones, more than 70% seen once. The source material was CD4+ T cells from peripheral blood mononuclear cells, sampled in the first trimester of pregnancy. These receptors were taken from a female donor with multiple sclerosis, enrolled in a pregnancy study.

CDR3 protein: CASSVGQFNQPQHF. The CDR3, as DNA: TGTGCCAGTAGTGTCGGACAGTTCAATCAGCCCCAGCATTTT. The chain recombines TRBV19 with TRBJ1-5; D is possibly TRBD1 (6 bases). Trimming stripped 5 bases from V and 3 bases from J, with 11 bases between. The CDR3 loop spans 14 amino acids. Germline assignment: CDR1 LNHDA and CDR2 SQIVND (reference sequence).

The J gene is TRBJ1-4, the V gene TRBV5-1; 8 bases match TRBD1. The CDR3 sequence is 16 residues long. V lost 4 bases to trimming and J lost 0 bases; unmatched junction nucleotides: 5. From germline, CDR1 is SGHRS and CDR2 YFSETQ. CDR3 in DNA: TGCGCCAGCAGCCCCCAGGGGGCAGCAACTAATGAAAAACTGTTTTTT. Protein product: CASSPQGAATNEKLFF.